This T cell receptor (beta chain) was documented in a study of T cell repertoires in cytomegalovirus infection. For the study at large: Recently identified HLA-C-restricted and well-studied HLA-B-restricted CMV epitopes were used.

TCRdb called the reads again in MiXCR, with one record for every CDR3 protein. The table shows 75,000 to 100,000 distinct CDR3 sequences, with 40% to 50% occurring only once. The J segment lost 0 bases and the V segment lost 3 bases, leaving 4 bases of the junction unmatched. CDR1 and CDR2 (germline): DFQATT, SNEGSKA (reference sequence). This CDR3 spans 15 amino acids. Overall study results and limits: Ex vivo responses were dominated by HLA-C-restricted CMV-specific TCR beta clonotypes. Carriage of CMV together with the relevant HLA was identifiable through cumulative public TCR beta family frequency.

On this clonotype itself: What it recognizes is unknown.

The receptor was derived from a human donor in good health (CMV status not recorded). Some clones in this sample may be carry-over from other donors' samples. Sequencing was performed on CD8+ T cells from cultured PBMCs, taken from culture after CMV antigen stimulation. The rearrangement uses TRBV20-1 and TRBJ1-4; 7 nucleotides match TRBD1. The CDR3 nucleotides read TGCAGTGCTAGGGGACAGCGAACAACTAATGAAAAACTGTTTTTT. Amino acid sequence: CSARGQRTTNEKLFF.